Listed below are T cell receptor beta chains from one sample, sequenced in a study of CD8 T cells in ankylosing spondylitis. Using its own MiXCR run on the 5' RACE reads, TCRdb lists one record per CDR3 protein. The sample lists 300,000 to 400,000 distinct CDR3 sequences, roughly 15% occurring once. Sequencing was done on a sample of blood, either unsorted or a sorted T cell fraction (not recorded which). Every receptor here comes from a male donor with ankylosing spondylitis or in good health (not recorded which). The CDR3 runs from the conserved cysteine through the conserved F or W. A D gene is named only where the DNA matches it firmly. Expanded clones are given a class, and other clones once, few, many or no size at all.

few	NA	TRBV12-3/TRBV12-4	TRBJ2-5	CASSFSVGLGETQYF	TGTGCCAGCAGTTTTTCGGTGGGGCTCGGAGAGACCCAGTACTTC
NA	NA	TRBV3-1	TRBJ1-4	CASSQAFRRKLFF	TGTGCCAGCAGCCAAGCATTCCGAAGGAAACTGTTTTTT
NA	TRBD2	TRBV29-1	TRBJ2-1	CSVVRGGYNEQFF	TGCAGCGTTGTGCGGGGGGGCTACAATGAGCAGTTCTTC
NA	NA	TRBV10-2	TRBJ2-7	CASVRVTGVEQYF	TGCGCCAGCGTTCGAGTCACGGGGGTCGAGCAGTACTTC
NA	NA	TRBV2	TRBJ1-5	CASSLEPSLNQPQHF	TGTGCCAGCAGCCTAGAGCCCTCCCTAAATCAGCCCCAGCATTTT
NA	NA	TRBV3-1	TRBJ2-7	CASSQATGSSYEQYF	TGTGCCAGCAGCCAAGCCACCGGGTCCAGCTACGAGCAGTACTTC
NA	NA	TRBV14	TRBJ1-3	CASSQGRALSGNTIYF	TGTGCCAGCAGCCAAGGACGAGCTCTCTCTGGAAACACCATATATTTT
few	NA	TRBV7-2	TRBJ2-1	CASSLPPLARKASSYNEQFF	TGTGCCAGCAGCTTACCGCCGCTAGCCAGGAAGGCTAGCTCCTACAATGAGCAGTTCTTC
few	TRBD1	TRBV12-3/TRBV12-4	TRBJ1-1	CASRGTGGAITEAFF	TGTGCCAGCAGGGGGACAGGGGGCGCGATCACTGAAGCTTTCTTT
many	TRBD1	TRBV5-1	TRBJ1-2	CASSPTGDNYGYTF	TGCGCCAGCAGCCCGACAGGGGACAACTATGGCTACACCTTC
NA	TRBD2	TRBV20-1	TRBJ2-3	CSAETSGGAPDTQYF	TGCAGTGCAGAGACTAGCGGGGGGGCCCCGGATACGCAGTATTTT
many	NA	TRBV11-2	TRBJ2-3	CASSFSPELPESTDTQYF	TGTGCCAGCAGCTTTTCCCCGGAGCTACCAGAAAGCACAGATACGCAGTATTTT
few	NA	TRBV3-1	TRBJ1-1	CASSPAPPGGGTEAFF	TGTGCCAGCAGCCCTGCCCCCCCCGGGGGGGGAACTGAAGCTTTCTTT
NA	NA	TRBV7-6	TRBJ2-7	CASSPTRGSYEQYF	TGTGCCAGCAGCCCTACTCGGGGTTCCTACGAGCAGTACTTC
many	NA	TRBV29-1	TRBJ2-7	CSVEGRQTDEQYF	TGCAGCGTTGAAGGCCGACAGACAGACGAGCAGTACTTC
NA	TRBD2	TRBV7-7	TRBJ2-1	CASSPNLGGDEQFF	TGTGCCAGCAGCCCCAACCTTGGGGGGGATGAGCAGTTCTTC
NA	NA	TRBV20-1	TRBJ1-5	CSARDRTANQPQHF	TGCAGTGCTAGAGATAGGACAGCGAATCAGCCCCAGCATTTT
once	NA	TRBV29-1	TRBJ2-3	CSVGDSTDTQYF	TGCAGCGTGGGGGACAGCACAGATACGCAGTATTTT
NA	TRBD2	TRBV6-4	TRBJ2-1	CASSGIAGEVEQFF	TGTGCCAGCAGTGGGATAGCGGGAGAAGTTGAGCAGTTCTTC
few	NA	TRBV5-1	TRBJ2-3	CASSLKGPDTQYF	TGCGCCAGCAGCTTAAAAGGGCCAGATACGCAGTATTTT
few	NA	TRBV11-1	TRBJ2-5	CASSTGNYGGGQETQYF	TGTGCCAGCAGCACAGGAAACTACGGGGGCGGTCAGGAGACCCAGTACTTC
many	NA	TRBV12-3/TRBV12-4	TRBJ2-1	CASSFDWRGGSYNEQFF	TGTGCCAGCAGTTTCGATTGGAGGGGCGGCTCCTACAATGAGCAGTTCTTC
few	NA	TRBV10-3	TRBJ2-1	CAIAAGTNNEQFF	TGTGCCATCGCCGCAGGAACAAACAATGAGCAGTTCTTC
few	NA	TRBV7-8	TRBJ1-1	CASSQEDYTEAFF	TGTGCCAGCTCACAGGAGGATTACACTGAAGCTTTCTTT
NA	NA	TRBV12-3/TRBV12-4	TRBJ1-5	CASTLEAYQPQHF	TGTGCCAGCACCTTAGAAGCGTATCAGCCCCAGCATTTT
few	NA	TRBV9	TRBJ1-1	CASSVAENEAFF	TGTGCCAGCAGCGTAGCAGAAAACGAAGCTTTCTTT
few	NA	TRBV5-1	TRBJ2-1	CASSPGRGASSYNEQFF	TGCGCCAGCAGCCCCGGGAGAGGGGCTAGCTCCTACAATGAGCAGTTCTTC
NA	NA	TRBV25-1	TRBJ1-4	CASSESGVPNEKLFF	TGTGCCAGCAGTGAATCCGGGGTCCCTAATGAAAAACTGTTTTTT
few	NA	TRBV18	TRBJ2-1	CASSPPTPRNEQFF	TGTGCCAGCTCACCACCGACTCCACGCAATGAGCAGTTCTTC
NA	NA	TRBV6-1	TRBJ2-5	CASSVQIHQETQYF	TGTGCCAGCTCCGTTCAGATTCACCAGGAGACCCAGTACTTC
NA	NA	TRBV5-1	TRBJ2-7	CASSTSAGAGSYEQYF	TGCGCCAGCAGCACTTCGGCGGGGGCAGGTTCCTACGAGCAGTACTTC